These T cell receptor beta chains were read from a single sample in a study of brain T cells in children with intractable seizures. Clones were sequenced by immunoSEQ multiplex PCR, and TCRdb holds only the in-frame ones, with some missing. The sample has fewer than 80,000 clones, about 96% seen once. Sequences were derived from peripheral blood, sampled at surgery. The source of these receptors is a boy under two years old with focal cortical dysplasia and intractable seizures. CDR3s include the opening cysteine and the closing phenylalanine or tryptophan. The D gene is left open where the match is weak. The size entry is marked missing in some rows and otherwise reads once, few, many or a size class.

abundance,d_gene,j_gene,v_gene,CDR3nt,CDR3aa
NA,NA,TRBJ2-5,TRBV10-3,TGTGCCGGCGGTTATGTCCAAGAGACCCAGTACTTC,CAGGYVQETQYF
once,NA,TRBJ2-4,TRBV27,TGTGCCAGCAGCATAAATGCCAAAAACATTCAGTACTTC,CASSINAKNIQYF
NA,NA,TRBJ1-3,TRBV7-6,TGTGCCAGCAGTTCGAAACAGGGTTTCTCTGGAAACACCATATATTTT,CASSSKQGFSGNTIYF
NA,NA,TRBJ1-1,TRBV7-9,TGTGCCAGCACCTTGGGACTGAAGAACACTGAAGCTTTCTTT,CASTLGLKNTEAFF
NA,NA,TRBJ1-3,TRBV5-1,TGCGCCAGCAGCTTGACAGTAACGGGGGGCTACGGAAACACCATATATTTT,CASSLTVTGGYGNTIYF
NA,TRBD1,TRBJ2-7,TRBV10-3,TGTGCCATCAGCATTGTTTCGGGACAGGGCAGTACGTCCGAGCAGTACTTC,CAISIVSGQGSTSEQYF
NA,NA,TRBJ1-1,TRBV6-5,TGTGCCAGCAGCCTTCGACAGCCCACTGAAGCTTTCTTT,CASSLRQPTEAFF
NA,TRBD2,TRBJ2-7,TRBV7-2,TGTGCCAGCAGCTCTCAGCGGGGGAGCTACGAGCAGTACTTC,CASSSQRGSYEQYF
NA,NA,TRBJ1-5,TRBV7-2,TGTGCCAGCAGCCCCGGGACTTCCTATAGCAATCAGCCCCAACATTTT,CASSPGTSYSNQPQHF
NA,NA,TRBJ2-3,TRBV23-1,TGCGCCAGCAGATCGACAGGACCGGGGGTTACGCAGTATTTT,CASRSTGPGVTQYF
NA,NA,TRBJ1-3,TRBV7-2,TGTGCCAGCAGCTTAGGGCCACCCGGGTCTGGAAACACCATATATTTT,CASSLGPPGSGNTIYF
NA,TRBD1,TRBJ1-1,TRBV5-1,TGCGCCAGCAGCTCAACCGGGACAGGGATACTATATGGGGCTTTCTTT,CASSSTGTGILYGAFF
once,TRBD2,TRBJ2-2,TRBV7-2,TGTGCCAGCAGCTTAGGTCTTGAGCGGGGCACCGGGGAGCTGTTTTTT,CASSLGLERGTGELFF
once,TRBD2,TRBJ2-3,TRBV11-3,TGTGCCAGCAGCCCTAGACTAGCGGGAGGGCGAGATACGCAGTATTTT,CASSPRLAGGRDTQYF
NA,NA,TRBJ1-6,TRBV5-1,TGCGCCAGCAGCTTGGTTTCGGCGGAATATAATTCACCCCTCCACTTT,CASSLVSAEYNSPLHF
NA,TRBD2,TRBJ2-5,TRBV5-1,TGCGCCAGCAGCTTGGACTGGGCGGGAGGGCCGAAGACCCAGTACTTC,CASSLDWAGGPKTQYF
NA,NA,TRBJ2-6,TRBV7-3,TGTGCCAGCAGCCATTCTGGGGCCAACGTCCTGACTTTC,CASSHSGANVLTF
NA,NA,TRBJ1-1,TRBV7-2,TGTGCCAGCCGCCCCGTTCTGGGGAACACTGAAGCTTTCTTT,CASRPVLGNTEAFF
NA,NA,TRBJ2-7,TRBV3-1/TRBV3-2,TGTGCCAGCAGCCAACGACGGGAGCAGTACTTC,CASSQRREQYF
NA,NA,TRBJ2-4,TRBV3-1/TRBV3-2,TGTGCCAGCAGCCGACCGGGACTTATAAACATTCAGTACTTC,CASSRPGLINIQYF
NA,NA,TRBJ2-6,TRBV6-5,TGTGCCAGCAAGGGTTCTGGGGCCAACGTCCTGACTTTC,CASKGSGANVLTF
NA,NA,TRBJ1-2,TRBV3-1/TRBV3-2,TGTGCCAGCAGCCAAGATCGAGGGGAGGGCTACACCTTC,CASSQDRGEGYTF
NA,TRBD1,TRBJ1-1,TRBV19,TGTGCCAGTAGTATAGATCCCAGGGGGGTGAACACTGAAGCTTTCTTT,CASSIDPRGVNTEAFF
NA,NA,TRBJ2-3,TRBV5-1,TGCGCCAGCAGAGCCATAACGGTTGGGGGCACAGATACGCAGTATTTT,CASRAITVGGTDTQYF
NA,NA,TRBJ1-2,TRBV9,TGTGCCAGCAGCGTAGCAGGGAACTATGGCTACACCTTC,CASSVAGNYGYTF
NA,NA,TRBJ2-7,TRBV4-2,TGTGCCAGCAGCCGGGAGGTGGCGGTGTCCTCCTACGAGCAGTACTTC,CASSREVAVSSYEQYF
NA,TRBD2,TRBJ2-1,TRBV7-6,TGTGCCAGCAGCTTTAGCGGGAGCTCCTACAATGAGCAGTTCTTC,CASSFSGSSYNEQFF
NA,NA,TRBJ2-7,TRBV3-1/TRBV3-2,TGTGCCAGCAGCCATTGGAATGTCAAGGGGATCCAGGGATACTACGAGCAGTACTTC,CASSHWNVKGIQGYYEQYF
NA,TRBD2,TRBJ2-5,TRBV4-2,TGTGCCAGCAGCCAAGCTGACCCGGGAGCGGGACTAGCGGAGACCCAGTACTTC,CASSQADPGAGLAETQYF
NA,NA,TRBJ2-1,TRBV24-1,TGTGCCACCAGTGATCCGACTAGAAGGGATGAGCAGTTCTTC,CATSDPTRRDEQFF
NA,NA,TRBJ2-7,TRBV7-9,TGTGCCAGCAGCTTAGTAGGTTCCGGGCGCGAGCAGTACTTC,CASSLVGSGREQYF
once,NA,TRBJ2-1,TRBV9,TGTGCCAGCAGCGTAGCTCGTGGAGGGCCGGACCATGAGCAGTTCTTC,CASSVARGGPDHEQFF
NA,NA,TRBJ2-7,TRBV5-1,TGCGCCAGCAGCTCCCCCCCGACAGACTCCTACGAGCAGTACTTC,CASSSPPTDSYEQYF
NA,TRBD1,TRBJ2-1,TRBV3-1/TRBV3-2,TGTGCCAGCAGCGAGAGGGACAGACTCCACAATGAGCAGTTCTTC,CASSERDRLHNEQFF
few,NA,TRBJ2-6,TRBV4-2,TGTGCCAGCAGCCTTCGAAGTAGCCCTGGGGCCAACGTCCTGACTTTC,CASSLRSSPGANVLTF
NA,NA,TRBJ2-7,TRBV19,TGTGCCAGTAGTCGGGACACAACTAGCTCCTACGAGCAGTACTTC,CASSRDTTSSYEQYF
NA,NA,TRBJ1-2,TRBV12-3/TRBV12-4,TGTGCCAGCAGTTTTGACAGCGGCTACACCTTC,CASSFDSGYTF
once,TRBD2,TRBJ2-2,TRBV4-1,TGCGCCAGCAGCCGACTAGCGGGGGCCTCCGGAAGTAGGGAGCTGTTTTTT,CASSRLAGASGSRELFF
NA,NA,TRBJ2-1,TRBV11-2,TGTGCCAGCACCACCAATACTAGGGCCCGACAGTTCTTC,CASTTNTRARQFF
NA,TRBD2,TRBJ2-5,TRBV5-1,TGCGCCAGCAGCTCGTTAAGACTAGCGGGGGGTGAGGAGACCCAGTACTTC,CASSSLRLAGGEETQYF
NA,NA,TRBJ2-1,TRBV12-3/TRBV12-4,TGTGCCAGCAGCAATGTGCGGGACGATGAGCAGTTCTTC,CASSNVRDDEQFF
NA,NA,TRBJ2-7,TRBV6-5,TGTGCCAGCACCACACGTGGCGGTACCTACGAGCAGTACTTC,CASTTRGGTYEQYF
NA,NA,TRBJ1-2,TRBV5-5,TGTGCCAGCAGCTTGGTCGCGGGATTTATCTATGGCTACACCTTC,CASSLVAGFIYGYTF
NA,NA,TRBJ2-2,TRBV9,TGTGCCAGCAGCGTATCCGTCTACGCGAACACCGGGGAGCTGTTTTTT,CASSVSVYANTGELFF
NA,NA,TRBJ2-2,TRBV7-9,TGTGCCAGCAGCCAATACTCGAACTCGGGGGACACCGGGGAGCTGTTTTTT,CASSQYSNSGDTGELFF
NA,TRBD1,TRBJ2-3,TRBV9,TGTGCCAGCAGCAGCGGGACAGGGGGCATTCGGACAGATACGCAGTATTTT,CASSSGTGGIRTDTQYF
NA,TRBD2,TRBJ2-7,TRBV7-2,TGTGCCAGCAGCTTACTCGTGGGGGCGGGGGGGCGCCACGAGCAGTACTTC,CASSLLVGAGGRHEQYF
NA,NA,TRBJ2-3,TRBV7-6,TGTGCCAGCAGCTTAGCGCGGGGATTTAGCACAGATACGCAGTATTTT,CASSLARGFSTDTQYF
NA,TRBD2,TRBJ2-2,TRBV5-5,TGTGCCAGCAGCTTGGCGAGCGGGAGTAGAATCGGGGAGCTGTTTTTT,CASSLASGSRIGELFF
NA,NA,TRBJ2-5,TRBV5-6,TGTGCCAGCAGCTTGGCCTCAGGTCGGGAGACCCAGTACTTC,CASSLASGRETQYF
NA,NA,TRBJ2-7,TRBV6-1,TGTGCCAGCAGTGAAGCCCCAGGGACATCCCCCTACGAGCAGTACTTC,CASSEAPGTSPYEQYF
NA,NA,TRBJ1-1,TRBV4-3,TGCGCCAGCAGCCAACATTATGACCCACAGTGGGCTGAAGCTTTCTTT,CASSQHYDPQWAEAFF
NA,NA,TRBJ1-2,TRBV6-5,TGTGCCAGCAGCCGACAGGTGGAGGTCCCCTATGGCTACACCTTC,CASSRQVEVPYGYTF
few,NA,TRBJ1-5,TRBV5-5,TGTGCCAGCAGCTTGAGGTATAGCAATCAGCCCCAGCATTTT,CASSLRYSNQPQHF
NA,NA,TRBJ1-1,TRBV2,TGTGCCAGCAGTGACAGGTATATGAACACTGAAGCTTTCTTT,CASSDRYMNTEAFF